These T cell receptor beta chains were read from a single sample in a study of cytomegalovirus exposure and HLA in healthy donors. TCRdb's copy holds only in-frame clones and misses some; the assay was immunoSEQ multiplex PCR. The sample holds 130,000 or so clones; roughly 70% are singletons and the top ten take more than 3.5%. Sequencing used PBMCs. The origin of the receptors is a young man in good health and CMV-seropositive. CDR3s include the opening cysteine and the closing phenylalanine or tryptophan. A D gene is named only where the DNA matches it firmly. A row's size may be missing; if present it is once, few, many or a size class.

J gene,clone size,D gene,V gene,CDR3 protein,CDR3 DNA
TRBJ1-1,-,-,TRBV12-5,CASGLGARVTEAFF,TGTGCTAGTGGTTTGGGGGCGCGCGTAACTGAAGCTTTCTTT
TRBJ1-1,-,-,TRBV28,CASSIMPGGGDTEAFF,TGTGCCAGCAGTATTATGCCAGGTGGGGGGGACACTGAAGCTTTCTTT
TRBJ2-7,few,-,TRBV5-1,CASSFAIGGALVYEQYF,TGCGCCAGCAGCTTTGCCATTGGGGGGGCTTTAGTCTACGAGCAGTACTTC
TRBJ2-1,-,TRBD2,TRBV27,CASSLRIGLAVPNNEQFF,TGTGCCAGCAGTTTAAGGATTGGACTAGCGGTACCAAACAATGAGCAGTTCTTC
TRBJ1-1,-,-,TRBV5-1,CASTTSPPRNTEAFF,TGCGCCAGCACCACCTCCCCCCCTAGGAACACTGAAGCTTTCTTT
TRBJ2-1,-,TRBD2,TRBV13,CASSSPSGGSFYNEQFF,TGTGCCAGCAGCTCCCCCTCGGGGGGGAGTTTCTACAATGAGCAGTTCTTC
TRBJ1-2,once,-,TRBV6-5,CASSYGDTGYTF,TGTGCCAGCAGTTACGGGGACACCGGCTACACCTTC
TRBJ1-5,-,TRBD1,TRBV15,CATSRDHYRGHNQPQHF,TGTGCCACCAGCAGAGATCATTACAGGGGACACAATCAGCCCCAGCATTTT
TRBJ2-5,-,TRBD2,TRBV7-2,CASSPGGGHQETQYF,TGTGCCAGCAGCCCCGGGGGGGGACACCAAGAGACCCAGTACTTC
TRBJ2-1,-,TRBD1,TRBV6-1,CASLPDRSYNEQFF,TGTGCCAGCCTGCCGGACAGGTCCTACAATGAGCAGTTCTTC
TRBJ1-2,-,-,TRBV28,CASSSLLVYGYTF,TGTGCCAGCAGTTCACTGCTCGTTTATGGCTACACCTTC
TRBJ2-7,-,-,TRBV21-1,CASSRTSGVYEQYF,TGTGCCAGCAGCAGAACTAGCGGAGTGTACGAGCAGTACTTC
TRBJ2-1,-,TRBD1,TRBV10-3,CATAGQGGTGEQFF,TGTGCCACCGCAGGACAGGGCGGAACGGGCGAGCAGTTCTTC
TRBJ2-3,-,TRBD2,TRBV14,CASSQEGAGVDTQYF,TGTGCCAGCAGCCAAGAGGGTGCGGGAGTGGATACGCAGTATTTT
TRBJ2-4,-,-,TRBV5-4,CASSLASGAKNIQYF,TGTGCCAGCAGCTTGGCGTCCGGAGCCAAAAACATTCAGTACTTC
TRBJ1-6,-,-,TRBV5-1,CASSLGQFGSPLHF,TGCGCCAGCAGCTTGGGACAGTTTGGTTCACCCCTCCACTTT
TRBJ2-3,-,TRBD1,TRBV6-6,CASAFRDRDTDTQYF,TGTGCCAGCGCTTTCCGGGACAGGGACACAGATACGCAGTATTTT
TRBJ2-3,-,TRBD2,TRBV6-5,CASSFSGRATDTQYF,TGTGCCAGCAGTTTTAGCGGGAGGGCCACAGATACGCAGTATTTT
TRBJ2-7,-,TRBD2,TRBV7-9,CASSLTSGSSDEQYF,TGTGCCAGCAGCTTAACCAGCGGGAGTAGCGACGAGCAGTACTTC
TRBJ2-3,once,TRBD1,TRBV10-3,CAISEYGQGAQDTQYF,TGTGCCATCAGTGAGTACGGACAGGGGGCTCAGGATACGCAGTATTTT
TRBJ2-7,-,TRBD2,TRBV27,CASSFRGRLSYEQYF,TGTGCCAGCAGTTTCCGCGGGAGACTTTCCTACGAGCAGTACTTC
TRBJ2-7,few,-,TRBV13,CASSPEGPAYEQYF,TGTGCCAGCAGCCCGGAGGGTCCCGCCTACGAGCAGTACTTC
TRBJ1-2,-,TRBD1,TRBV6-5,CASSSRGTYYGYTF,TGTGCCAGCAGCTCCAGGGGGACCTATTATGGCTACACCTTC
TRBJ1-1,-,TRBD1,TRBV5-6,CASSLVGTGAGAFF,TGTGCCAGCAGCTTGGTGGGGACAGGGGCGGGAGCTTTCTTT
TRBJ1-3,-,-,TRBV5-1,CASSSQTASGNTIYF,TGCGCCAGCAGCTCCCAGACAGCCTCTGGAAACACCATATATTTT
TRBJ1-5,-,TRBD1,TRBV7-2,CASSLEQGMLQPQHF,TGTGCCAGCAGCTTAGAACAGGGGATGCTTCAGCCCCAGCATTTT
TRBJ2-7,-,-,TRBV4-1,CASSLTRGYYEQYF,TGCGCCAGCAGCCTTACAAGGGGATACTACGAGCAGTACTTC
TRBJ1-2,-,-,TRBV5-6,CASSRWEGPYGYTF,TGTGCCAGCAGCCGGTGGGAGGGGCCCTATGGCTACACCTTC
TRBJ1-5,few,TRBD1,TRBV2,CASSGQGGGQPQHF,TGTGCCAGCTCGGGACAGGGCGGGGGGCAGCCCCAGCATTTT
TRBJ2-5,-,TRBD2,TRBV7-2,CASSPGGGETQYF,TGTGCCAGCAGCCCCGGCGGGGGAGAGACCCAGTACTTC
TRBJ2-7,-,-,TRBV27,CASSLSISHSYEQYF,TGTGCCAGCAGTTTATCGATTTCACACTCCTACGAGCAGTACTTC
TRBJ1-5,-,-,TRBV29-1,CSVGAPQEPQHF,TGCAGCGTTGGGGCTCCCCAGGAGCCCCAGCATTTT
TRBJ2-3,-,TRBD1,TRBV6-5,CASSGGTGHTDTQYF,TGTGCCAGCAGTGGGGGGACAGGACACACAGATACGCAGTATTTT